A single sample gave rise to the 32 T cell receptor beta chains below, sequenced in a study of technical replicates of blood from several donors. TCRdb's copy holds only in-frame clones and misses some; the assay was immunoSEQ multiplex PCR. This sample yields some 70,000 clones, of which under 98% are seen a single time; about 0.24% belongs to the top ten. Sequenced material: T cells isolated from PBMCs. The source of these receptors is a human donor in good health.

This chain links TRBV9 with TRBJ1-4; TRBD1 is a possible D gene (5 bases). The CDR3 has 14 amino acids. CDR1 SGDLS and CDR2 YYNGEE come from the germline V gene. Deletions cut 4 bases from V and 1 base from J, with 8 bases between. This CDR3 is CASSQTGTNEKLFF. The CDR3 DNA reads TGTGCCAGCAGCCAAACAGGAACTAATGAAAAACTGTTTTTT.

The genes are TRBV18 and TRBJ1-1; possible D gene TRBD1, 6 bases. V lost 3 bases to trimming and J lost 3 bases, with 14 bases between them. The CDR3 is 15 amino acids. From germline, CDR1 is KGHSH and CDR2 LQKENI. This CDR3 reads CASSPGRQAYTEAFF. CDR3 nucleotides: TGTGCCAGCTCACCCGGCCGACAGGCATACACTGAAGCTTTCTTT. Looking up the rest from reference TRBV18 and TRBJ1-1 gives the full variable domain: NAGVMQNPRHLVRRRGQEARLRCSPMKGHSHVYWYRQLPEEGLKFMVYLQKENIIDESGMPKERFSAEFPKEGPSILRIQQVVRGDSAAYFCASSPGRQAYTEAFFGQGTRLTVV.

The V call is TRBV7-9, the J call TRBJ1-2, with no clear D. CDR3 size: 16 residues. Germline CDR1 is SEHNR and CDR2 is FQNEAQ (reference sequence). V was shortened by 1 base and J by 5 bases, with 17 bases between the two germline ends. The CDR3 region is CASSLDGPVVEYGYTF. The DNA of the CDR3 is TGTGCCAGCAGCTTAGATGGGCCGGTCGTTGAGTATGGCTACACCTTC.

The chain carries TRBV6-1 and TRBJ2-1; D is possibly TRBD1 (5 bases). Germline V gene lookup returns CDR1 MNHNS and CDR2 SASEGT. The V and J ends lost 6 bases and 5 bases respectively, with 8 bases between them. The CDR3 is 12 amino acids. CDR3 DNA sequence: TGTGCCAGCAGCGAGACAGACAATGAGCAGTTCTTC. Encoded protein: CASSETDNEQFF.

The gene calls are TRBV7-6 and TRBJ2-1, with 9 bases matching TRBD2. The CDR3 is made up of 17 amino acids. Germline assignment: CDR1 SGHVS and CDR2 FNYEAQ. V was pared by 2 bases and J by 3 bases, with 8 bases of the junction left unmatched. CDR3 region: CASSLYPKREVYNEQFF. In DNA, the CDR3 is TGTGCCAGCAGCTTATATCCCAAGCGGGAGGTCTACAATGAGCAGTTCTTC.

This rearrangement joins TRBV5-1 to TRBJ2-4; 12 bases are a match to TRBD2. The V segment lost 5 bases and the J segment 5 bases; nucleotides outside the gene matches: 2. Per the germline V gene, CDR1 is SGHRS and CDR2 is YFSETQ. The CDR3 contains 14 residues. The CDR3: CASRLAGGQNIQYF. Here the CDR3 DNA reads TGCGCCAGCAGACTAGCGGGAGGTCAAAACATTCAGTACTTC.

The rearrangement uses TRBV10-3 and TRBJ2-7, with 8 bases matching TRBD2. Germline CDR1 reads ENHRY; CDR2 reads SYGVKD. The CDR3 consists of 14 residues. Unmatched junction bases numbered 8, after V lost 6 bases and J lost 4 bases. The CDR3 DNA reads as TGTGCCATCAGGGAAGCGGGAGAAGGGTACGAGCAGTACTTC. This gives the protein CAIREAGEGYEQYF.

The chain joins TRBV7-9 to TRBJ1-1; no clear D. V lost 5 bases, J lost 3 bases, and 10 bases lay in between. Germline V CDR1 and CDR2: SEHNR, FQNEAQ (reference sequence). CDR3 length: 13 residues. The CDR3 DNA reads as TGTGCCAGCAGCAACGACCGGGACACTGAAGCTTTCTTT. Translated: CASSNDRDTEAFF.

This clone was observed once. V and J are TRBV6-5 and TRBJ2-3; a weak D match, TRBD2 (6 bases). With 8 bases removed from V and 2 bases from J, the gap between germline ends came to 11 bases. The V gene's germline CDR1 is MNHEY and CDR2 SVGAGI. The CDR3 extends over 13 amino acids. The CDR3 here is CASLSGSTDTQYF. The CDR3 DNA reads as TGTGCCAGCCTCAGCGGGTCCACAGATACGCAGTATTTT.

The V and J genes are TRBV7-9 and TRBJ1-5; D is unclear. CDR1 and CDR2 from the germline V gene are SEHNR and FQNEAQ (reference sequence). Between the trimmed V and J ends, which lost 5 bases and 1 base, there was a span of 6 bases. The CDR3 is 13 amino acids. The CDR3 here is CASSPLSNQPQHF. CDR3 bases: TGTGCCAGCAGCCCATTGAGCAATCAGCCCCAGCATTTT.

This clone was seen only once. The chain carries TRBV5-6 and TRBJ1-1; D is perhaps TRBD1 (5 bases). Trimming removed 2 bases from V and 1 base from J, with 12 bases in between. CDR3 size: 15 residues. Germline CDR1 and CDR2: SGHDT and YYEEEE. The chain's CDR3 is CASSFSGLSNTEAFF. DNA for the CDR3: TGTGCCAGCAGCTTTTCAGGGCTATCGAACACTGAAGCTTTCTTT.

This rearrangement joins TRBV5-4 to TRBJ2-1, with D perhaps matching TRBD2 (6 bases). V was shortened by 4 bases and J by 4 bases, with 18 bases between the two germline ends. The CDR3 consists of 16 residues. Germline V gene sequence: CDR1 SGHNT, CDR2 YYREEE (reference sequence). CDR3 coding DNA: TGTGCCAGCAGCCCGGGACTGCCCCGTATTTACAATGAGCAGTTCTTC. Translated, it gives CASSPGLPRIYNEQFF.

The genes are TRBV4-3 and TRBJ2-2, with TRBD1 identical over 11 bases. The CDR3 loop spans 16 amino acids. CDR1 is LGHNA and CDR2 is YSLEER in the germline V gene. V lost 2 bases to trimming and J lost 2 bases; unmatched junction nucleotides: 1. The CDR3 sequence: CASSQWTGGNTGELFF. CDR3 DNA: TGCGCCAGCAGCCAATGGACAGGGGGCAACACCGGGGAGCTGTTTTTT.

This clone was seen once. The CDR3 sequence: CASSLSRESDTQYF. CDR3 in DNA: TGCGCCAGCAGCCTGAGTCGGGAATCAGATACGCAGTATTTT. This chain links TRBV5-1 with TRBJ2-3; D is perhaps TRBD2 (5 bases). The V and J ends lost 4 bases and 4 bases respectively, with 13 bases between them. The length of the CDR3 is 14 residues. The germline gives CDR1 SGHRS, CDR2 YFSETQ.

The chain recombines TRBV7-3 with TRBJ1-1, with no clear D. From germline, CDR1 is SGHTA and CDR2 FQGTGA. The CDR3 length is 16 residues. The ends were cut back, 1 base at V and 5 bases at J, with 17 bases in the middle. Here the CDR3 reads CASSLNLAAGGTEAFF. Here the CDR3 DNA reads TGTGCCAGCAGCTTAAATCTGGCAGCGGGAGGGACTGAAGCTTTCTTT. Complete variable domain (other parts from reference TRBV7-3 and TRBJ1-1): GAGVSQTPSNKVTEKGKYVELRCDPISGHTALYWYRQSLGQGPEFLIYFQGTGAADDSGLPNDRFFAVRPEGSVSTLKIQRTERGDSAVYLCASSLNLAAGGTEAFFGQGTRLTVV.

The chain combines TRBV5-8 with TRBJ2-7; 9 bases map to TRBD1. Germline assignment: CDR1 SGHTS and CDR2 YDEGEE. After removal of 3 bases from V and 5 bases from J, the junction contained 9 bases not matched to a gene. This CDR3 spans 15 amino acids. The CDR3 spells CASSYYRDRAHEQYF. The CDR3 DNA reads TGTGCCAGCAGCTATTACCGGGACAGGGCCCACGAGCAGTACTTC.

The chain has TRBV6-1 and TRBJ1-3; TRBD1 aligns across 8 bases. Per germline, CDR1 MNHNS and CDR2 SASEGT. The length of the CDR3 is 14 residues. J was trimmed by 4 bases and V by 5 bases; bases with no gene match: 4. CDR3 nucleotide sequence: TGTGCCAGCAGTAGGACAGGGAGCGGAAACACCATATATTTT. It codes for CASSRTGSGNTIYF.

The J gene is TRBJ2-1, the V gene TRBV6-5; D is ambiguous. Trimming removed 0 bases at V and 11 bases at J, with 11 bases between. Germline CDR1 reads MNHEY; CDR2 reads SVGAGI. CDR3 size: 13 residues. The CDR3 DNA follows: TGTGCCAGCAGTTACTCTTCGGTCCCCAAGCAGTTCTTC. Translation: CASSYSSVPKQFF.

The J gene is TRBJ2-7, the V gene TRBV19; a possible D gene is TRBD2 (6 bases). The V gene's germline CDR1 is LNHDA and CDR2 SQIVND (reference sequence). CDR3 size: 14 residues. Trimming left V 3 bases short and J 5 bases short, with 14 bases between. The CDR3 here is CASSISRTNHEQYF. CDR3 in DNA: TGTGCCAGTAGTATCTCTCGGACTAACCACGAGCAGTACTTC.

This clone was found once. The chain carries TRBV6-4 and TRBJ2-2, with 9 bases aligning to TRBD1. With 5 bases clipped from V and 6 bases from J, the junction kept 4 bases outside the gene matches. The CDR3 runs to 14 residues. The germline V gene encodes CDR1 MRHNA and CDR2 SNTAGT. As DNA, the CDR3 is TGTGCCAGCAGTCAGGGACAGGGAGCCGGGGAGCTGTTTTTT. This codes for CASSQGQGAGELFF.

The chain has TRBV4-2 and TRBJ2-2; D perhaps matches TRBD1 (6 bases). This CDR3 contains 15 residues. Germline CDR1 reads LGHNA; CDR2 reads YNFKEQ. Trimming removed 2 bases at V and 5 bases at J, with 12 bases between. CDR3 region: CASSQMTGDTGELFF. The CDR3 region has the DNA TGTGCCAGCAGCCAAATGACAGGAGATACCGGGGAGCTGTTTTTT.

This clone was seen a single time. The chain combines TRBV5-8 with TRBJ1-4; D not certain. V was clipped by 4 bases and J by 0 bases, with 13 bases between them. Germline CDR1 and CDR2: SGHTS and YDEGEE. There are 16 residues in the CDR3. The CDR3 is CASSGGRIATNEKLFF. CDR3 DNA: TGTGCCAGCAGCGGAGGACGGATTGCAACTAATGAAAAACTGTTTTTT.

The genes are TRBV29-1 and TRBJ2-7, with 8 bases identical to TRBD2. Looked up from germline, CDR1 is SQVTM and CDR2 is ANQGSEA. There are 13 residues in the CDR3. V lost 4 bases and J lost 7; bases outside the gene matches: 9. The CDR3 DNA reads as TGCAGCGTTGGGACGGGGGGGATTAATGAGCAGTACTTC. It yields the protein CSVGTGGINEQYF.

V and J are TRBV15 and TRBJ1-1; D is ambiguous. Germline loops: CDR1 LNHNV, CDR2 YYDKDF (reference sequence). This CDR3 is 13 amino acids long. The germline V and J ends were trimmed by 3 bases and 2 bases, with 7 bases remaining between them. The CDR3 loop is CATSRGGNTEAFF. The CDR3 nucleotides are TGTGCCACCAGCAGGGGAGGTAACACTGAAGCTTTCTTT.

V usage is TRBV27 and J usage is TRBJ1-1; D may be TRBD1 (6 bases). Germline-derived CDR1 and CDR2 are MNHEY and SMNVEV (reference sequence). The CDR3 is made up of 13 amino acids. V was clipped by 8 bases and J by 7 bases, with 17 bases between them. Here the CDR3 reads CASGLSGGHEAFF. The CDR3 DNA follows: TGTGCCAGCGGTCTGTCGGGGGGCCATGAAGCTTTCTTT.

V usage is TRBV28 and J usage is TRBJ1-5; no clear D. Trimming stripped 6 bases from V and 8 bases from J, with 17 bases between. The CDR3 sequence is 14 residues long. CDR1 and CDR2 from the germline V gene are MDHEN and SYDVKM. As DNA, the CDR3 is TGTGCCAGCAGCCGCATAGCGTTCGGGGAGCCCCAGCATTTT. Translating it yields CASSRIAFGEPQHF.

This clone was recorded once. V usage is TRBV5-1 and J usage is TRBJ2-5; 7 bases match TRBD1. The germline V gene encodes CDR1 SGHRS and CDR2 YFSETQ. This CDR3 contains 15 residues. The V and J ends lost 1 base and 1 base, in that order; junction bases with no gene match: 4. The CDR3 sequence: CASSLLRDSQETQYF. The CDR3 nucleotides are TGCGCCAGCAGCTTGTTACGGGACAGCCAAGAGACCCAGTACTTC.

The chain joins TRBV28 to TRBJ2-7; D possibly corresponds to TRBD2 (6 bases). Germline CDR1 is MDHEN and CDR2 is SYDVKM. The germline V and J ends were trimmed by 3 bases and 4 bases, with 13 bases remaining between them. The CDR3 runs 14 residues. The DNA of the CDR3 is TGTGCCAGCAGTTTTCCCGAGGACTATTACGAGCAGTACTTC. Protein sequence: CASSFPEDYYEQYF. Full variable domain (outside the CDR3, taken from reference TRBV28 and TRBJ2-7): DVKVTQSSRYLVKRTGEKVFLECVQDMDHENMFWYRQDPGLGLRLIYFSYDVKMKEKGDIPEGYSVSREKKERFSLILESASTNQTSMYLCASSFPEDYYEQYFGPGTRLTVT.

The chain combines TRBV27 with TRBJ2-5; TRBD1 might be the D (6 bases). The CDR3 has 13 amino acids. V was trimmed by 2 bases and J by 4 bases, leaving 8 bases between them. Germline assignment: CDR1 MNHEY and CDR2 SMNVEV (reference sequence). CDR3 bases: TGTGCCAGCAGTTTAATAGGGGGAGAGACCCAGTACTTC. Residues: CASSLIGGETQYF.

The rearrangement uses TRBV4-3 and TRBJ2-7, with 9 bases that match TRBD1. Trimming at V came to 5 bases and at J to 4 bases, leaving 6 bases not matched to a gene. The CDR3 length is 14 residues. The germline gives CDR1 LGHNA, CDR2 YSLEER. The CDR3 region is CASSVRDRDYEQYF. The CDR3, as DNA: TGCGCCAGCAGCGTCCGGGACAGGGATTACGAGCAGTACTTC.

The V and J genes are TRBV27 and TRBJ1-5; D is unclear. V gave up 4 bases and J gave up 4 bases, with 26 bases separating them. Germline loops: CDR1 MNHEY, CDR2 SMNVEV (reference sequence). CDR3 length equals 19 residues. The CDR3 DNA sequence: TGTGCCAGCAGTTCAAACGCCGCCACTAGGACGGTTCCTAATCAGCCCCAGCATTTT. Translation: CASSSNAATRTVPNQPQHF.

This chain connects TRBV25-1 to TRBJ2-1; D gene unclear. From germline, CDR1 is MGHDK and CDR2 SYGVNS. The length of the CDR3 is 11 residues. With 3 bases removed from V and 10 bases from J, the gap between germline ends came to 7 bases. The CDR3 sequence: CASSENREQFF. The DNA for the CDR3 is TGTGCCAGCAGTGAGAACCGGGAGCAGTTCTTC.